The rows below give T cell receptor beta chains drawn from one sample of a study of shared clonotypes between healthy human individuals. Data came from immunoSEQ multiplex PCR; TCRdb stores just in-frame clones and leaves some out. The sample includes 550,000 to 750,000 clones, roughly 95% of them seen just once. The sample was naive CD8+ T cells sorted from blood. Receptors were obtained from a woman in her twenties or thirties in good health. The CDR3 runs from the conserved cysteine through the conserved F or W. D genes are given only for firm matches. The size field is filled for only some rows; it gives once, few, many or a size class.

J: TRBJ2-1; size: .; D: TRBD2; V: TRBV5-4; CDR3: CASSLARLAGYNEQFF; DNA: TGTGCCAGCAGCTTGGCTAGGTTAGCGGGATATAATGAGCAGTTCTTC
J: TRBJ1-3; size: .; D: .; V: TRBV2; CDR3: CASQGLTNSGNTIYF; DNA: TGTGCCAGCCAGGGACTTACTAACTCTGGAAACACCATATATTTT
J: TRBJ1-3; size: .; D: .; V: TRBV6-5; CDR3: CASSYSGSSGNTIYF; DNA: TGTGCCAGCAGTTACTCTGGCAGCTCTGGAAACACCATATATTTT
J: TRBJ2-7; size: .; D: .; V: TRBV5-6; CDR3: CASNPGLGDQEQYF; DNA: TGTGCCAGCAACCCGGGCCTGGGCGATCAAGAGCAGTACTTC
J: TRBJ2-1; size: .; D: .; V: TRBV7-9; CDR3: CASSLEGSSYNEQFF; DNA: TGTGCCAGCAGCTTAGAGGGCAGTTCCTACAATGAGCAGTTCTTC
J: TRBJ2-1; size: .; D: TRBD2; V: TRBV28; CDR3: CASSLDLAGGYNEQFF; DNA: TGTGCCAGCAGTCTAGACCTAGCGGGAGGGTACAATGAGCAGTTCTTC
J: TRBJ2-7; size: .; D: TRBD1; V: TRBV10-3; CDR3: CAISDGEVSGTGVYEQYF; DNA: TGTGCCATCAGTGATGGGGAAGTTAGTGGGACAGGGGTCTACGAGCAGTACTTC
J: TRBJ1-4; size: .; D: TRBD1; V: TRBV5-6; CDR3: CASSLAGQGGEKLFF; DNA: TGTGCCAGCAGCTTGGCCGGACAGGGGGGTGAAAAACTGTTTTTT
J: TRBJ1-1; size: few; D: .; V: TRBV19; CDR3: CASSYWGNTEAFF; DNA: TGTGCCAGTAGTTATTGGGGGAACACTGAAGCTTTCTTT
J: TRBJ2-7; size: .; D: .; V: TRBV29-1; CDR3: CSVENGYEQYF; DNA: TGCAGCGTTGAAAACGGGTACGAGCAGTACTTC
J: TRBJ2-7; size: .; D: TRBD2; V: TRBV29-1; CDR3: CSVEESTSGDTYEQYF; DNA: TGCAGCGTTGAAGAGTCGACTAGCGGAGATACCTACGAGCAGTACTTC
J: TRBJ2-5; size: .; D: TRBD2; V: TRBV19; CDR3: CASSILAAMGETQYF; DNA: TGTGCCAGTAGTATCCTAGCGGCCATGGGGGAGACCCAGTACTTC
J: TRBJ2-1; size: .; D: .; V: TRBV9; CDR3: CASSGLNEQFF; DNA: TGTGCCAGCAGCGGACTCAATGAGCAGTTCTTC
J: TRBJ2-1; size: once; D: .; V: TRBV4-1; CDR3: CASSRGRDEQFF; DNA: TGCGCCAGCAGCCGGGGGCGGGATGAGCAGTTCTTC
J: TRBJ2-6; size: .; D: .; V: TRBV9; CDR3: CASSVAGSGANVLTF; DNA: TGTGCCAGCAGCGTAGCGGGGTCTGGGGCCAACGTCCTGACTTTC
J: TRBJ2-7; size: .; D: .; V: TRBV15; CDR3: CATSRELVTPSYEQYF; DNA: TGTGCCACCAGCAGAGAGCTTGTGACACCCTCCTACGAGCAGTACTTC
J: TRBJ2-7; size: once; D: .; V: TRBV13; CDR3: CASSLGAGAYEQYF; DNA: TGTGCCAGCAGCTTGGGGGCAGGGGCCTACGAGCAGTACTTC
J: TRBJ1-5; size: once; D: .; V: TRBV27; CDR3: CASSLTNAAGQPQHF; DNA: TGTGCCAGCAGTTTAACCAACGCGGCAGGTCAGCCCCAGCATTTT
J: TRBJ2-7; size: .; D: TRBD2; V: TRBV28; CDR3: CASSLASGPYEQYF; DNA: TGTGCCAGCAGCCTTGCTAGCGGCCCCTACGAGCAGTACTTC
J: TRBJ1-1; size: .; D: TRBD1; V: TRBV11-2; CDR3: CASSSPDRGETEAFF; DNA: TGTGCCAGCAGCTCGCCGGACAGGGGGGAAACTGAAGCTTTCTTT
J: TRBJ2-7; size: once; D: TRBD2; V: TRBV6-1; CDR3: CAVPGLAGSYEQYF; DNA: TGTGCCGTCCCAGGACTAGCGGGATCGTACGAGCAGTACTTC